This T cell receptor beta chain was observed in a study of cytomegalovirus exposure and HLA in healthy donors (dated by TCRdb to the late 2010s). Study-wide context: According to an earlier analysis of several hundred of the donors, roughly 180 million T cells yielded approximately 120 million unique TCR beta sequences and about 300 Gb of sequence data. An early release that covered some 630 HLA-typed donors contained approximately 300 gigabases of sequencing data and 85 million to 100 million unique TCR sequences. The genetic ancestry cluster associated with self-reported Caucasian donors included 70% to 85% of the approximately 410 genotyped donors. The aim of the study was to test whether cataloging public T cell receptors could identify signatures of past pathogen exposure. The T cell repertoires of roughly 660 subjects were profiled by immunosequencing and related to cytomegalovirus serostatus. In addition to the first cohort of 650 to 750 subjects, a separate validation cohort of 120 different subjects was used. To predict cytomegalovirus infection status, the study brought together high-throughput TCR immunosequencing, statistical association of individual TCRs with disease status, and machine learning. In a later analysis, previously published TCR beta repertoires from 666 donors were re-analyzed and high-resolution HLA genotyping was added so that TCR occurrence patterns could be studied. Rather than using new phenotypic data, the later analysis identified candidate immune exposures from TCR beta sequences and from how often those sequences occurred across donors. An earlier analysis of several hundred of the donors applied high-throughput TCR beta sequencing to assess whether each TCR beta V gene segment acted as functional or pseudogenic. Donor age, sex, ethnicity and CMV serostatus were compiled together with the repertoire data. Genome-wide SNP genotypes for about 55% of the 666 donors were used in a later genetic analysis, which treated that subset as a discovery cohort. Every discovery cohort repertoire had been produced on one sequencing platform. Both class I and class II loci were covered by HLA typing, at four-digit resolution. Typing coverage differed by locus: A, B, C, DRB1 and DQB1 were typed in roughly 620-630 donors, DQA1 in 522, DPA1 in some 610, and DPB1 in 450 to 490. Because of strong linkage in the cohort, roughly five DR-DQ haplotypes were treated as single units for association and clustering. On average, roughly 250,000 unique TCR beta nucleotide sequences were sequenced per donor among fewer than 500 genotyped donors of the cohort, with about 17% of those sequences being non-productive.

Points the paper makes about the study in general: In vitro tests confirmed that three of the cytomegalovirus-associated TCR beta chains recognize cytomegalovirus antigens. Most CMV-associated TCR beta chains appeared to be HLA-restricted in a later analysis, and the HLA associations seemed to be driven largely by CMV exposure. Only TCR beta chains were sequenced in this cohort, and the absence of alpha or paired-chain data limited detectable features. HLA typing was unavailable for some donors at each locus, so association tests used only the typed subset. The study gave a list of 150 to 200 TCR beta chains associated with cytomegalovirus. When HLA alleles, especially DR and DQ, strongly co-occurred, attributing TCR associations to individual alleles was difficult. V-gene and J-gene trimming of TCR beta chains was associated with a missense DCLRE1C variant in a later genetic analysis, and the association was replicated in an independent cohort. A later analysis associated 16,951 TCR beta sequences with specific HLA alleles at a false discovery rate of 0.05. The classifier was reported to diagnose cytomegalovirus status with high specificity and sensitivity in both the original and validation cohorts. According to a later genetic analysis, donors in an Asian-associated ancestry cluster had fewer N-insertions in productive TCRs than the approximately 710-donor mean. A group of highly shared sequence variants was considered likely to be a technical artifact of the sequencing pipeline. CMV serostatus was the only immune exposure information available for the cohort. Compared with equally common non-associated chains, HLA-associated TCR beta chains in a later analysis were more clonally expanded and had lower generation probabilities. A further reported finding was that TCR beta sequences accurately predicted the HLA-A and HLA-B alleles for most subjects in the first cohort. The authors suggested that the approach could potentially be generalized to other disease states and immunological phenotypes. In a later analysis, several top co-occurrence clusters were reported to appear linked to parvovirus B19, influenza, CMV and Epstein-Barr virus. While some public TCRs were present in many individuals, most TCR sequences turned up only very rarely across donors. Sequencing depth was assumed to be roughly uniform across donors in the presence/absence analyses, though that assumption may not hold. Linkage disequilibrium might explain the correlated functional status among segregating V segments, but an unknown experimental factor could not be ruled out. In an earlier analysis of about 550 of the donors, most TCR beta V segments were observed in productive rearrangements about 87% or about 30% of the time, broadly matching IMGT annotations. Some IMGT-functional V segments, including TRBV6-2 and TRBV6-3, could not be told apart with the 87-base-pair reads, so those segments were excluded. Because counts were too low, around 18 rarely observed V segments, including chromosome 9 orphons, were left out of the earlier analysis of 587 of the donors. In a later analysis, TCR association rates were found to vary across HLA loci, with the most associated TCRs seen for DRB1 alleles and the fewest for HLA-C alleles.

Comments on this clone: The antigen it recognizes is unknown. No base quality values were provided; no much bigger clone lies one nucleotide off.

In total, fewer than 750 healthy bone marrow donors made up the cohort. All cohort members were sampled while nominally healthy, although unrecorded immune exposures were likely present. The donor tested CMV seronegative and was one of the 352 seronegative cohort members. Every donor gave a peripheral blood sample, and the peripheral blood mononuclear cells from that sample were used for TCR beta sequencing. The Qiagen DNeasy Blood Extraction Kit was used to extract genomic DNA from the blood cell samples. From cysteine to phenylalanine, the CDR3 is 18 amino acids long. Here the CDR3 DNA is all that survives: 54 bases in frame from base 1. Trimming takes 3 bases from V and 2 bases from J, and the germline ends sit 20 bases apart. Looking up the germline V gene yields CDR1 SGHRS and CDR2 YFSETQ. The library was built by means of the immunoSEQ multiplex PCR assay. For the multiplex PCR, a mixture combining 60 forward primers for TCR Vbeta segments and 13 reverse primers for TCR Jbeta segments was used. A multiplex PCR assay on genomic DNA amplified the CDR3 region of rearranged TCR beta genes. The amplified TCR beta libraries were sequenced on the Illumina HiSeq System as 87-base-pair reads. The authors processed their data as follows. A later analysis counted tens of millions of unique TCR beta chains across the 550 to 700 repertoires, and approximately 11 million of these chains were shared by at least two donors. A nearest-neighbor algorithm error-corrected the raw reads and collapsed the reads into unique sequences, merging closely related sequences to remove PCR and sequencing errors. CDR3 sequences were aligned to IMGT reference sequences to assign V, D and J gene segments. For a sequence to be retained, a match of at least six nucleotides was required to both a V gene segment and a J gene segment. Rearrangements were called productive when the CDR3 lacked stop codons and stayed in frame with V and J; all others were non-productive. Following IMGT convention, CDR3 was defined as the stretch from the second conserved V-encoded cysteine up to the conserved J-encoded phenylalanine. In an earlier analysis of some 550 of the donors, sequences lacking an unambiguous match to a single V gene segment were excluded. In an earlier analysis of several hundred of the donors, a V segment was called functional when productive rearrangements were above 56.7%, and segregating when the standard deviation between donors exceeded 5%. A statistical classification framework was built to diagnose cytomegalovirus status from the catalog of TCR beta chain sequences. V and J gene assignment, in a later analysis, came from comparing TCR nucleotide sequences with IMGT/GENE-DB human TR gene sequences. In a later analysis, CDR3 sequences and most-parsimonious VDJ recombination scenarios were assigned using the TCRdist pipeline. A later analysis defined each TCR beta chain by its CDR3 amino acid sequence plus V-gene family, and excluded reads lacking a unique V-gene family. As a way to deal with suspected cross-contamination and a sequencing artifact, a later analysis dropped nearly 600 nucleotide sequences that were highly shared and had low generation probability. In a later analysis, a clonal expansion index was calculated for each public chain from normalized within-repertoire ranks of inferred template counts. A later analysis computed generation probabilities with a VDJ recombination model fitted to out-of-frame rearrangements, and checked the results against IGoR. Hypergeometric tests were used in a later analysis to score TCR-TCR, TCR-HLA and TCR-CMV co-occurrence, with a repertoire-size bias correction applied to the TCR pairs. A later analysis estimated false discovery rates by permuting HLA or CMV assignments 20 times. In a later analysis, co-occurring TCRs were grouped using DBSCAN, and TCRdist sequence similarity was added for clustering within HLA-allele-positive subsets. Co-occurrence clustering excluded repertoires with fewer than 30,000 or more than 120,000 public chains, plus five with anomalous nucleotide sharing. TCRdb holds this immuneACCESS table with in-frame rearrangements only. Some clones are missing; in checked studies, unresolved V genes explain under half, and the rest has no known cause. V and J calls and clone size come straight from that table; D and trimming were deduced from the DNA. A total of 150,000 to 200,000 clones appear in this sample, 79% of them only once. 2.1% of the sample is in the top ten clones.

This sequence originates from a man aged 40-49 years in good health and CMV-seronegative. The chain is encoded by TRBV5-1 joined to TRBJ2-2, with a weak D call of TRBD1 (6 bases match). The sequenced material came from PBMCs. The DNA is as follows: TGCGCCAGCAGCTCCACCTTTCGACAGGTCAAAAACACCGGGGAGCTGTTTTTT. Its protein is CASSSTFRQVKNTGELFF.